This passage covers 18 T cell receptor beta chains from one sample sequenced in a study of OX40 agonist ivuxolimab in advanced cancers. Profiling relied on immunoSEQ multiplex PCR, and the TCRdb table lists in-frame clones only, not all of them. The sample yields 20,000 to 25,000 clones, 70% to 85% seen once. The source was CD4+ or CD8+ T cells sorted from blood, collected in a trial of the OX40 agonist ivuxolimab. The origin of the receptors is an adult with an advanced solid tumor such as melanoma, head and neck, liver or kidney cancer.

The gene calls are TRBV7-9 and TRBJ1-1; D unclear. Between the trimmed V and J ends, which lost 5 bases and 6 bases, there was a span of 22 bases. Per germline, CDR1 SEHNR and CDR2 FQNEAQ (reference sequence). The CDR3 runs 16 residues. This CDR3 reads CASSLQAERGLAEAFF. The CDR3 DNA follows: TGTGCCAGCAGCCTTCAAGCGGAACGGGGTCTTGCTGAAGCTTTCTTT.

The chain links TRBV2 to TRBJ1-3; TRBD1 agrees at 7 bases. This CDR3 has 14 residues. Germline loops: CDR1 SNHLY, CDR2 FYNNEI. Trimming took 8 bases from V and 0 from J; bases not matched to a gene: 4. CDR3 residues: CASGTADSGNTIYF. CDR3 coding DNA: TGTGCCAGCGGGACAGCCGACTCTGGAAACACCATATATTTT.

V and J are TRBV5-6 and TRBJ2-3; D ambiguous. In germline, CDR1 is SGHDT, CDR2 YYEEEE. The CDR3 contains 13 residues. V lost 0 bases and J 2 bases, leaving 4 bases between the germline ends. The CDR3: CASSLDYTDTQYF. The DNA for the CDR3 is TGTGCCAGCAGCTTGGACTACACAGATACGCAGTATTTT.

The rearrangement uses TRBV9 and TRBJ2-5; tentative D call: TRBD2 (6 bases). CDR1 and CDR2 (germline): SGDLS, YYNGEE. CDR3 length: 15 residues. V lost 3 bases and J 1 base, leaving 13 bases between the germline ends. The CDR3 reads CASSEEAGPQETQYF. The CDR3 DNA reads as TGTGCCAGCAGCGAAGAAGCGGGCCCCCAAGAGACCCAGTACTTC. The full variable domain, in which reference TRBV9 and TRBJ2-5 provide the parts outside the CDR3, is DSGVTQTPKHLITATGQRVTLRCSPRSGDLSVYWYQQSLDQGLQFLIQYYNGEERAKGNILERFSAQQFPDLHSELNLSSLELGDSALYFCASSEEAGPQETQYFGPGTRLLVL.

The CDR3 spells CASSVEPKRNYEQYF. The CDR3 region has the DNA TGTGCCAGCAGCGTAGAGCCCAAACGGAACTACGAGCAGTACTTC. This rearrangement joins TRBV9 to TRBJ2-7; no clear D gene. Germline-derived CDR1 and CDR2 are SGDLS and YYNGEE. This CDR3 is 15 amino acids long. The V gene lost 0 bases and the J gene lost 3 bases, with 13 bases spanning the gap.

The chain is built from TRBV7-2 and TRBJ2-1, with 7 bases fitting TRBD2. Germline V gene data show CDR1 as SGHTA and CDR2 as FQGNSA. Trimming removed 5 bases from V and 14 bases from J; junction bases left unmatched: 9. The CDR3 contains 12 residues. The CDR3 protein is CASSLFPGGEFF. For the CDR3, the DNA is TGTGCCAGCAGCCTCTTCCCGGGGGGTGAGTTCTTC.

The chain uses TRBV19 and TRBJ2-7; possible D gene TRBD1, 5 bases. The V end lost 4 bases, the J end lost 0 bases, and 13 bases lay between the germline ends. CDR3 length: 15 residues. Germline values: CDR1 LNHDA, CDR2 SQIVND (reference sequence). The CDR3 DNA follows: TGTGCCAGTAGTACCCGACAGTGGGGCTCCTACGAGCAGTACTTC. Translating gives CASSTRQWGSYEQYF.

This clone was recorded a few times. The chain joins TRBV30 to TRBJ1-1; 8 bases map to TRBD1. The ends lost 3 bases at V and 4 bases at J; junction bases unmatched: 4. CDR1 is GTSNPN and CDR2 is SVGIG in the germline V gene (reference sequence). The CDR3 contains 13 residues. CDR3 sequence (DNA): TGTGCCTGGAGAATTACAGGGGGCACTGAAGCTTTCTTT. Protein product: CAWRITGGTEAFF.

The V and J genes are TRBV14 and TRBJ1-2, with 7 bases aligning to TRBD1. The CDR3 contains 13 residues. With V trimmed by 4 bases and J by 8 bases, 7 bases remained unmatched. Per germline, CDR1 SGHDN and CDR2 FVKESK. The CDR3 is CASSPGTANGYTF. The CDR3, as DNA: TGTGCCAGCAGCCCCGGGACAGCTAACGGCTACACCTTC.

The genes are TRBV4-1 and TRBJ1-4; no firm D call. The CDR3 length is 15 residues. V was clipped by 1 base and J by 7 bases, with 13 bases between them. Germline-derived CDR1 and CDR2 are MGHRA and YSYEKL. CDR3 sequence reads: CASSQVSRWGEKLFF. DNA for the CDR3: TGCGCCAGCAGCCAAGTGTCACGATGGGGTGAAAAACTGTTTTTT.

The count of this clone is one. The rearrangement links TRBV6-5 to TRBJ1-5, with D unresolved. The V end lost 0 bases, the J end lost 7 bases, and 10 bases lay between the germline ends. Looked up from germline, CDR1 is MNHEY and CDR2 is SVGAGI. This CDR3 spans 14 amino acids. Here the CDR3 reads CASSYSGPRQPQHF. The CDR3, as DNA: TGTGCCAGCAGTTACTCGGGCCCACGGCAGCCCCAGCATTTT.

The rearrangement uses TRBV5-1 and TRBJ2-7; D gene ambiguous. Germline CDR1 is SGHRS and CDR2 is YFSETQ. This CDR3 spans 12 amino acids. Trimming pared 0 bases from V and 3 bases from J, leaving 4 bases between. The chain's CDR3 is CASSLVGYEQYF. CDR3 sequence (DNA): TGCGCCAGCAGCTTGGTGGGCTACGAGCAGTACTTC. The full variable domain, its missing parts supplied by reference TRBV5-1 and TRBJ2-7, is KAGVTQTPRYLIKTRGQQVTLSCSPISGHRSVSWYQQTPGQGLQFLFEYFSETQRNKGNFPGRFSGRQFSNSRSEMNVSTLELGDSALYLCASSLVGYEQYFGPGTRLTVT.

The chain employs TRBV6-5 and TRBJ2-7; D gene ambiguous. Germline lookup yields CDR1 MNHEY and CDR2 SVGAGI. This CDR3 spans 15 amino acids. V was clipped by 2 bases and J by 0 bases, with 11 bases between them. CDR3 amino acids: CASSYMGLSSYEQYF. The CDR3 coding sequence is TGTGCCAGCAGTTACATGGGGTTAAGCTCCTACGAGCAGTACTTC.

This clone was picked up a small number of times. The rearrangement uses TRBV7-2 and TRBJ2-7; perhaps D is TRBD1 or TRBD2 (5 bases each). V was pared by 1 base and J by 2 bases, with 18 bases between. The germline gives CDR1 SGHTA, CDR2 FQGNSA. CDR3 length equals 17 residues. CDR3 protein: CASSLGGEGWIPYEQYF. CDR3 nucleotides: TGTGCCAGCAGCTTAGGGGGCGAGGGATGGATACCCTACGAGCAGTACTTC.

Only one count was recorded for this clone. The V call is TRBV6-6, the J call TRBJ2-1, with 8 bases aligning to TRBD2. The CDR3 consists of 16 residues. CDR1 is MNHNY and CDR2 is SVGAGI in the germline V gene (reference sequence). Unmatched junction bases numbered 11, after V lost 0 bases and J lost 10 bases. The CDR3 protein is CASSYSGKRGRREQFF. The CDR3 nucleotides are TGTGCCAGCAGTTACTCTGGAAAGCGGGGGCGGCGGGAGCAGTTCTTC.

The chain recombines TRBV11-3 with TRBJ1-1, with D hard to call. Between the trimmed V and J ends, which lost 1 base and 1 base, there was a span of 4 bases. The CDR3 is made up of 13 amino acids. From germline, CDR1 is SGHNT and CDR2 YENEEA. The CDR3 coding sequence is TGTGCCAGCAGCTTAGGAGGGAACACTGAAGCTTTCTTT. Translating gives CASSLGGNTEAFF.

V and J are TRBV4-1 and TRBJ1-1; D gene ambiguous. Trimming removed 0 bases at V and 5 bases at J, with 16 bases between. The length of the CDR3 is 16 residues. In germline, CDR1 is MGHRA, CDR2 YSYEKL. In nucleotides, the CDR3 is TGCGCCAGCAGCCAAGACACTTGGACTCCTGATACTGAAGCTTTCTTT. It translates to CASSQDTWTPDTEAFF.

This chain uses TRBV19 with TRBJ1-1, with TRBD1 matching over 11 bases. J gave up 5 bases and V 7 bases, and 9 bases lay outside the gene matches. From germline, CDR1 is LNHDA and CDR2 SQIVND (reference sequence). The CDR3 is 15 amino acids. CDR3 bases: TGTGCCAGTAACCTGGCCGGGACAGGGGGAACTGAAGCTTTCTTT. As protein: CASNLAGTGGTEAFF.